Below, 27 T cell receptor beta chains from the same sample are listed, as sequenced in a study of T cell repertoires in aging, cancer and after chemotherapy. TRB rearrangements spanning V, D and J were amplified using mixed TRB-A/B primers. MiXCR was run by TCRdb on the multiplex PCR reads, yielding one entry per CDR3 protein. The top ten clones hold 15% to 20% of a sample with 5,000 or so distinct CDR3 sequences, 26% of them seen once. TCR beta rearrangements were amplified from peripheral blood genomic DNA. The sequenced sample was blood. The receptors shown here come from a human donor in good health.

V gene TRBV13 combines with J gene TRBJ1-1; 7 bases fit TRBD1. Germline assignment: CDR1 PRHDT and CDR2 FYEKMQ (reference sequence). CDR3 size: 15 residues. With 0 bases clipped from V and 5 bases from J, the junction kept 6 bases outside the gene matches. This chain's CDR3 is CASSLGVQGGTEAFF. In nucleotides, the CDR3 is TGTGCCAGCAGCTTAGGCGTCCAGGGGGGTACTGAAGCTTTCTTT.

In its sample, this clonotype was seen a few times. CDR3: CASSLGTVRTGELFF. CDR3 DNA sequence: TGTGCCAGCAGCTTGGGGACAGTGAGGACCGGGGAGCTGTTTTTT. The J gene is TRBJ2-2, the V gene TRBV5-6; D is possibly TRBD1 (6 bases). The CDR3 is 15 amino acids. Germline-derived CDR1 and CDR2 are SGHDT and YYEEEE. V lost 0 bases and J 5 bases, leaving 11 bases between the germline ends.

This chain joins TRBV2 and TRBJ2-1; 7 bases align to TRBD2. V dropped 2 bases and J dropped 7; count of bases not matched to a gene: 11. This CDR3 is 16 amino acids long. Germline CDR1 is SNHLY and CDR2 is FYNNEI. CDR3 nucleotides: TGTGCCAGCAGTGAAATCTTGGGGCTGGGGGGGAATGAGCAGTTCTTC. Protein product: CASSEILGLGGNEQFF.

This clonotype was seen only a few times. The V gene is TRBV7-6, the J gene TRBJ2-3, with 8 bases aligning to TRBD2. Germline V gene data show CDR1 as SGHVS and CDR2 as FNYEAQ. The CDR3 spans 15 residues. With V trimmed by 1 base and J by 1 base, 1 base remained unmatched. CDR3 in amino acids: CASSLDGGGTDTQYF. The CDR3 nucleotides read TGTGCCAGCAGCTTAGACGGGGGGGGCACAGATACGCAGTATTTT.

The gene calls are TRBV7-3 and TRBJ2-6; D ambiguous. This CDR3 has 16 amino acids. The ends were cut back, 5 bases at V and 4 bases at J, with 15 bases in the middle. Germline CDR1 reads SGHTA; CDR2 reads FQGTGA. The CDR3 DNA follows: TGTGCCAGCAGCCCCCAAACCGCCTCCGGGGCCAACGTCCTGACTTTC. This gives the protein CASSPQTASGANVLTF.

This clonotype is labeled medium-sized. Written as DNA, the CDR3 is TGTGCCAGCAGTGGAGCTAGCGGGGACACCGGGGAGCTGTTTTTT. Translation gives CASSGASGDTGELFF. The chain carries TRBV6-1 and TRBJ2-2; 9 bases map to TRBD2. V gave up 4 bases and J gave up 3 bases; unmatched junction bases: 3. Per germline, CDR1 MNHNS and CDR2 SASEGT. CDR3 length: 15 amino acids.

The chain recombines TRBV5-5 with TRBJ2-7; D remains unclear. Trimming cost V 2 bases and J 3 bases, with 3 bases left between them. Germline V gene data show CDR1 as SGHKS and CDR2 as YYEKEE (reference sequence). The CDR3 runs to 11 residues. CDR3 loop: CASSLYYEQYF. CDR3 nucleotide sequence: TGTGCCAGCAGCTTATACTACGAGCAGTACTTC.

In its sample, this clonotype is medium-sized (0.01 to 0.1%). The V and J genes are TRBV19 and TRBJ1-5; the match to TRBD1 covers 9 bases. The J segment lost 5 bases and the V segment lost 6 bases, leaving 11 bases of the junction unmatched. The CDR3 runs to 16 residues. From germline, CDR1 is LNHDA and CDR2 SQIVND (reference sequence). The CDR3 DNA sequence: TGTGCCAGTAGGCACGGACAGGGGCTTAAGGATCAGCCCCAGCATTTT. Residues: CASRHGQGLKDQPQHF.

This clonotype came up a few times. The chain combines TRBV6-2 or TRBV6-3 with TRBJ2-5; 10 bases match TRBD2. Germline V CDR1 and CDR2: MNHEY, SVGEGT. This CDR3 spans 17 amino acids. The V gene end was trimmed by 7 bases and the J gene end by 5 bases; junction bases not matched to a gene: 16. This chain's CDR3 is CASTQGSLAGALETQYF. Here the CDR3 DNA reads TGTGCCAGCACCCAAGGGTCCCTAGCGGGAGCTCTGGAGACCCAGTACTTC.

By share, this clonotype counts as medium-sized. The V gene is TRBV11-1, the J gene TRBJ2-1; no reliable D call. V dropped 0 bases and J dropped 5 bases, with 5 bases sitting between them. Germline V gives CDR1 SGHAT, CDR2 FQDESV (reference sequence). The CDR3 spans 13 residues. CDR3 sequence reads: CASSLARNNEQFF. The CDR3, as DNA: TGTGCCAGCAGCTTAGCTAGAAACAATGAGCAGTTCTTC.

By share, this clonotype counts as medium-sized (0.01 to 0.1%). The chain couples TRBV11-1 to TRBJ2-7; TRBD1 aligns across 7 bases. This CDR3 has 14 amino acids. Losses at the gene ends were 3 bases for V and 0 bases for J; bases not matched to a gene: 2. The germline V gene encodes CDR1 SGHAT and CDR2 FQDESV (reference sequence). CDR3 sequence reads: CASSLGQPSYEQYF. In DNA, the CDR3 is TGTGCCAGCAGCTTGGGACAGCCCTCCTACGAGCAGTACTTC.

The J gene is TRBJ2-3, the V gene TRBV12-3 or TRBV12-4, with 11 bases lining up with TRBD2. This CDR3 is 15 amino acids long. V was clipped by 6 bases and J by 0 bases; unmatched bases: 2. In nucleotides, the CDR3 is TGTGCCAGCAGCTCTAGCGGGGGGAGCACAGATACGCAGTATTTT. Translating gives CASSSSGGSTDTQYF.

The chain is built from TRBV6-6 and TRBJ1-3; D is possibly TRBD1 (6 bases). Germline CDR1 reads MNHNY; CDR2 reads SVGAGI (reference sequence). V lost 0 bases to trimming and J lost 4 bases, with 10 bases between them. CDR3 length: 15 amino acids. The CDR3 reads CASSYSGATGNTIYF. The CDR3 region has the DNA TGTGCCAGCAGTTACTCGGGGGCAACCGGAAACACCATATATTTT.

In this sample, this clonotype is large. This chain uses TRBV29-1 with TRBJ2-3; TRBD2 agrees at 12 bases. There are 15 residues in the CDR3. The germline gives CDR1 SQVTM, CDR2 ANQGSEA. Losses at the gene ends were 7 bases for V and 2 bases for J; bases not matched to a gene: 7. CDR3 sequence (DNA): TGCAGCGCAAAACGACTAGCGGGGGACACAGATACGCAGTATTTT. Its translation: CSAKRLAGDTDTQYF.

This clonotype is deemed medium-sized. This chain joins TRBV6-2 or TRBV6-3 and TRBJ2-3; a weak D match, TRBD2 (5 bases). This CDR3 is 15 amino acids long. CDR1 and CDR2 from the germline V gene are MNHEY and SVGEGT. V shed 5 bases and J shed 2 bases, with 14 bases lying between them. The chain's CDR3 is CASSDPSSATDTQYF. For the CDR3, the DNA is TGTGCCAGCAGTGACCCAAGTAGCGCCACAGATACGCAGTATTTT.

This clonotype qualifies as medium-sized. This rearrangement joins TRBV5-6 to TRBJ2-7; D not certain. The CDR3 has 12 residues. V shed 1 base and J shed 4 bases, with 6 bases lying between them. Looked up from germline, CDR1 is SGHDT and CDR2 is YYEEEE. CDR3 amino acids: CASSLYGYEQYF. The CDR3 bases are TGTGCCAGCAGCTTGTACGGTTACGAGCAGTACTTC.

About this clonotype itself: This may arise from a read error, as a much more abundant clone is one base away. The chain links TRBV6-2 or TRBV6-3 to TRBJ2-7, with 9 bases matching TRBD1. CDR1 and CDR2 from the germline V gene are MNHEY and SVGEGT. Losses at the gene ends were 6 bases for V and 6 bases for J; bases not matched to a gene: 9. The CDR3 consists of 14 residues. The CDR3, as DNA: TGTGCCAGCAGCTACGGACAGGGGACCGTCGAGCAGTACTTC. Translation gives CASSYGQGTVEQYF.

This clonotype was seen a few times. The chain uses TRBV11-1 and TRBJ2-3, with D possibly TRBD2 on 5 matching bases. Germline V gene sequence: CDR1 SGHAT, CDR2 FQDESV (reference sequence). The V gene lost 1 base and the J gene lost 2 bases, with 13 bases spanning the gap. This CDR3 contains 16 residues. This CDR3 reads CASSLGLARNTDTQYF. CDR3 DNA sequence: TGTGCCAGCAGCTTAGGGTTAGCGCGTAACACAGATACGCAGTATTTT.

A few counts support this clonotype. The chain combines TRBV15 with TRBJ2-4; D perhaps matches TRBD2 (6 bases). The CDR3 is made up of 18 amino acids. Germline-derived CDR1 and CDR2 are LNHNV and YYDKDF (reference sequence). The ends were cut back, 3 bases at V and 2 bases at J, with 20 bases in the middle. The DNA for the CDR3 is TGTGCCACCAGCAGCGACGGTTATCCGGGAGTAACCAAAAACATTCAGTACTTC. Translation: CATSSDGYPGVTKNIQYF.

By share, this clonotype counts as medium-sized (0.01 to 0.1%). The genes are TRBV29-1 and TRBJ1-1; D may be TRBD1 (6 bases). The germline CDR1 and CDR2 sequences are SQVTM and ANQGSEA. V was shortened by 3 bases and J by 7 bases, with 12 bases between the two germline ends. CDR3 length: 12 residues. CDR3 DNA: TGCAGCGTTGAGGGGGGGGCGGTTGAAGCTTTCTTT. This sequence encodes CSVEGGAVEAFF.

The sample holds a few counts of this clonotype. V is TRBV20-1 and J is TRBJ1-1, with a possible D match to TRBD1 (6 bases). V was trimmed by 6 bases and J by 1 base, leaving 9 bases between them. This CDR3 is built from 12 residues. From germline, CDR1 is DFQATT and CDR2 SNEGSKA (reference sequence). This CDR3 is CSAPTGNTEAFF. The CDR3 nucleotides read TGCAGTGCGCCGACAGGGAACACTGAAGCTTTCTTT.

By proportion, this clonotype is medium-sized. The V call is TRBV24-1, the J call TRBJ2-1; 14 nucleotides agree with TRBD2. Trimming removed 6 bases from V and 10 bases from J; junction bases left unmatched: 7. Germline V gene lookup returns CDR1 KGHDR and CDR2 SFDVKD. This CDR3 has 15 amino acids. The CDR3 is CATSPGTSGSREQFF. In DNA form, the CDR3 reads TGTGCCACCAGTCCCGGGACTAGCGGGAGTAGGGAGCAGTTCTTC.

CDR3 region: CASRDRVPSNQPQHF. The DNA for the CDR3 is TGTGCCAGCAGAGACAGGGTCCCTAGCAATCAGCCCCAGCATTTT. The J gene is TRBJ1-5, the V gene TRBV7-2; TRBD1 agrees at 7 bases. CDR3 length: 15 residues. Per the germline V gene, CDR1 is SGHTA and CDR2 is FQGNSA. V dropped 6 bases and J dropped 0; count of bases not matched to a gene: 5.

This chain connects TRBV4-3 to TRBJ2-3; TRBD2 is a possible D gene (7 bases). Germline loops: CDR1 LGHNA, CDR2 YSLEER. The CDR3 sequence is 17 residues long. The V and J ends lost 1 base and 8 bases respectively, with 22 bases between them. CDR3 nucleotides: TGCGCCAGCAGCCAAGTCCGGGGGGCGGGCCCACCACGTACGCAGTATTTT. This sequence encodes CASSQVRGAGPPRTQYF.

In the case of this clonotype: This may be a read error, as it is one base from a much larger clone. This rearrangement joins TRBV5-6 to TRBJ2-6; D remains ambiguous. V was trimmed by 0 bases and J by 2 bases, leaving 15 bases between them. Per the germline V gene, CDR1 is SGHDT and CDR2 is YYEEEE. CDR3 length: 18 residues. The CDR3 sequence: CASSLGGKGTPGANVLTF. The DNA of the CDR3 is TGTGCCAGCAGCTTGGGAGGAAAGGGAACTCCTGGGGCCAACGTCCTGACTTTC.

By sample share, this clonotype is medium-sized. The chain links TRBV30 to TRBJ2-7; D gene unclear. The CDR3 has 13 residues. Germline lookup yields CDR1 GTSNPN and CDR2 SVGIG (reference sequence). Trimming removed 4 bases from V and 0 bases from J, with 10 bases in between. CDR3 sequence (DNA): TGTGCCTGGATTGGCCTACCCTCCTACGAGCAGTACTTC. This codes for CAWIGLPSYEQYF.

This clonotype has just a few counts. The chain uses TRBV27 and TRBJ1-1; TRBD1 agrees at 9 bases. J lost 6 bases, V lost 5 bases, and 7 bases had no gene match. This CDR3 spans 14 amino acids. Germline V gives CDR1 MNHEY, CDR2 SMNVEV (reference sequence). The CDR3 sequence: CASSLTGGNAEAFF. The CDR3 nucleotides read TGTGCCAGCAGTCTGACAGGGGGTAACGCTGAAGCTTTCTTT.